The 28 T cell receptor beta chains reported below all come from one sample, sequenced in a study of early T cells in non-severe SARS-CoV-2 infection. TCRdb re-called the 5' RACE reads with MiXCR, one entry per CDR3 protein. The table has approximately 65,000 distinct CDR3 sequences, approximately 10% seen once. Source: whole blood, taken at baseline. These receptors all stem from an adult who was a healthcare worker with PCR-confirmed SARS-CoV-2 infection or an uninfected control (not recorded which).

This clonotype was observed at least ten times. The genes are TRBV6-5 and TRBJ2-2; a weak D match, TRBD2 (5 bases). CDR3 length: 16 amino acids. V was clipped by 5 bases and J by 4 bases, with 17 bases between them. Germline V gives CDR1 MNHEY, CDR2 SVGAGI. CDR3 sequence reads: CASSRLGVRSTGELFF. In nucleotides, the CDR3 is TGTGCCAGCAGTCGACTCGGGGTCAGGAGCACCGGGGAGCTGTTTTTT.

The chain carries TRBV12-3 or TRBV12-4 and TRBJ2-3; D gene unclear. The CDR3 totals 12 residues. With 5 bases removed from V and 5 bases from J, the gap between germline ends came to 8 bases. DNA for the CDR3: TGTGCCAGCAGTCCCCTGAAAGATACGCAGTATTTT. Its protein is CASSPLKDTQYF.

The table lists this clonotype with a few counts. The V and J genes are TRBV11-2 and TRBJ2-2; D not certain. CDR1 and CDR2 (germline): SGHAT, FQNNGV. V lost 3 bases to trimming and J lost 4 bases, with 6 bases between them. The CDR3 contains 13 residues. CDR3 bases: TGTGCCAGCAGCTTCTCGAGCACCGGGGAGCTGTTTTTT. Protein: CASSFSSTGELFF.

The CDR3 here is CASRGSGGPPQTQYF. DNA of the CDR3: TGTGCCAGCAGGGGGAGCGGGGGACCTCCTCAGACCCAGTACTTC. The V gene is TRBV12-3 or TRBV12-4, the J gene TRBJ2-5, with 8 bases lining up with TRBD2. J lost 6 bases, V lost 6 bases, and 12 bases had no gene match. This CDR3 region has 15 residues.

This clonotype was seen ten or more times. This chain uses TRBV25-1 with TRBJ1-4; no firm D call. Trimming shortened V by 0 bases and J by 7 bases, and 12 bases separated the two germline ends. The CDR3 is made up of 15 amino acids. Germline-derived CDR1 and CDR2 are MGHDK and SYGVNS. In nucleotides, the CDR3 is TGTGCCAGCAGTGAATATCGAGCGGGCGGTGAAAAACTGTTTTTT. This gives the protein CASSEYRAGGEKLFF.

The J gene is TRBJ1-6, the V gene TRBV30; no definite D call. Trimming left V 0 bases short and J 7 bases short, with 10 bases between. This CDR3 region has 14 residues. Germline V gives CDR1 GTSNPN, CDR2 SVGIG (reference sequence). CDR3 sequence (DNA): TGTGCCTGGAGTGTCGTCTGGGGAAATTCACCCCTCCACTTT. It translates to CAWSVVWGNSPLHF. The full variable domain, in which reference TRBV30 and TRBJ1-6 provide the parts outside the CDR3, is SQTIHQWPATLVQPVGSPLSLECTVEGTSNPNLYWYRQAAGRGLQLLFYSVGIGQISSEVPQNLSASRPQDRQFILSSKKLLLSDSGFYLCAWSVVWGNSPLHFGNGTRLTVT.

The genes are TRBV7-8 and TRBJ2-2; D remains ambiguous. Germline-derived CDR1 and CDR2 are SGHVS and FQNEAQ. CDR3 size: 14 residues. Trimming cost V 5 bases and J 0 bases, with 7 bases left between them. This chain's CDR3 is CASSPYTNTGELFF. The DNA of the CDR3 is TGTGCCAGCAGCCCTTATACGAACACCGGGGAGCTGTTTTTT.

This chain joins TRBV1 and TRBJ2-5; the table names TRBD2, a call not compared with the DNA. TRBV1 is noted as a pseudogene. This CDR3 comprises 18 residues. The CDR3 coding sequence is TGCACCAGCAGCCGTAGACGTCCACTAGCGACAGAAGAAGAGACCCAGTACTTC. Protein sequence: CTSSRRRPLATEEETQYF.

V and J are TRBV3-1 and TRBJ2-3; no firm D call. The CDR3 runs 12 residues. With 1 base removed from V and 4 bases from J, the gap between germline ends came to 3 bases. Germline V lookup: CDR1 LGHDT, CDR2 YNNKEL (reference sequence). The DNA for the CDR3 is TGTGCCAGCAGCCAAGGCCCAGATACGCAGTATTTT. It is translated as CASSQGPDTQYF.

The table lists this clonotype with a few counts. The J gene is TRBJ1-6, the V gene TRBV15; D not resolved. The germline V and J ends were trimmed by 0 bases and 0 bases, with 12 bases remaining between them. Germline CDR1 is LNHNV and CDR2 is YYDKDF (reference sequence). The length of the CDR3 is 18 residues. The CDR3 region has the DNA TGTGCCACCAGCAGAGATCGCGACCCCGGCTCCTATAATTCACCCCTCCACTTT. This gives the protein CATSRDRDPGSYNSPLHF.

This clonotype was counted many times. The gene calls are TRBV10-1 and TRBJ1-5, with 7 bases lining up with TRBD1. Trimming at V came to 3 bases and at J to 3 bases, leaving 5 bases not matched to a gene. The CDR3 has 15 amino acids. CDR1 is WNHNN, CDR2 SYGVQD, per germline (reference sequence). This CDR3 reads CASSERGQDNQPQHF. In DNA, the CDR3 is TGCGCCAGCAGTGAAAGGGGGCAAGACAATCAGCCCCAGCATTTT.

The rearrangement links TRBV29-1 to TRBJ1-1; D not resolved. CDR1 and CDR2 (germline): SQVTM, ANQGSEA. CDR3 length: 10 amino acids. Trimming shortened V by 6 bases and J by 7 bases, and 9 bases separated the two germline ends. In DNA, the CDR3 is TGCAGCGTCAGTACAGTTGAAGCTTTCTTT. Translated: CSVSTVEAFF.

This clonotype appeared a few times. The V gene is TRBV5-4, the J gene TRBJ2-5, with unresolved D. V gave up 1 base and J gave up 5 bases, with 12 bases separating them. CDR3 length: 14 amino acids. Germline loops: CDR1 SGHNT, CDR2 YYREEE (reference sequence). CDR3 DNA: TGTGCCAGCAGCTTGTACACCGCCTGGGAGACCCAGTACTTC. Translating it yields CASSLYTAWETQYF.

The CDR3 loop reads CASSLTGQGMTPLHF. The CDR3 DNA reads TGTGCCAGCAGCTTAACGGGACAGGGAATGACACCCCTCCACTTT. V and J are TRBV7-3 and TRBJ1-6, with TRBD1 identical over 9 bases. After removal of 0 bases from V and 11 bases from J, the junction contained 5 bases not matched to a gene. The CDR3 runs to 15 residues. The V gene's germline CDR1 is SGHTA and CDR2 FQGTGA.

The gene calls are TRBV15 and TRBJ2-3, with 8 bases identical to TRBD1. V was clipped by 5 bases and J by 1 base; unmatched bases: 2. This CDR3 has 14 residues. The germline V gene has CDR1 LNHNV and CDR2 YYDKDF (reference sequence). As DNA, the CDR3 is TGTGCCACCAGCGGGGGACAGGGCACAGATACGCAGTATTTT. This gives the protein CATSGGQGTDTQYF.

CDR3 sequence: CASRQGAKNQPQHF. CDR3 bases: TGTGCCAGCAGGCAGGGGGCGAAAAATCAGCCCCAGCATTTT. The V call is TRBV6-2 or TRBV6-3, the J call TRBJ1-5; 8 bases align to TRBD1. Germline V gene data show CDR1 as MNHEY and CDR2 as SVGEGT. The CDR3 runs to 14 residues. The V segment lost 6 bases and the J segment 4 bases; nucleotides outside the gene matches: 5.

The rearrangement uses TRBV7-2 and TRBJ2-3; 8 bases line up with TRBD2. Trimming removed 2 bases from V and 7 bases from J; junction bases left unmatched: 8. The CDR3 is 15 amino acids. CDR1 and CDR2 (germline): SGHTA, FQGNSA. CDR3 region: CASSLPGGRMNTQYF. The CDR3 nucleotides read TGTGCCAGCAGCTTACCGGGGGGGCGAATGAATACGCAGTATTTT.

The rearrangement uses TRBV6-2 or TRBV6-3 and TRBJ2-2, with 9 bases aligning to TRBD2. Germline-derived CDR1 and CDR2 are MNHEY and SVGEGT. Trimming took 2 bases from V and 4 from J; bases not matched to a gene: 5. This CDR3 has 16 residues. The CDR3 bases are TGTGCCAGCAGTTACCCCGCTAGCGGGGCCACCGGGGAGCTGTTTTTT. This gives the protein CASSYPASGATGELFF.

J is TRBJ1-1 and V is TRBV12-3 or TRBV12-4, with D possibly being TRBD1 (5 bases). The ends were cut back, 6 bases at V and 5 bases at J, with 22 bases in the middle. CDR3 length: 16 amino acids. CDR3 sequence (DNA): TGTGCCAGCAGCGATACGGGACTGAGAGAGAGGACTGAAGCTTTCTTT. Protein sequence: CASSDTGLRERTEAFF.

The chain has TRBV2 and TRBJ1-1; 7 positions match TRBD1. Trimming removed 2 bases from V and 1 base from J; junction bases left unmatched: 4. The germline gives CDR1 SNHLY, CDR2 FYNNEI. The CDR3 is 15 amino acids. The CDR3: CASSEFTGANTEAFF. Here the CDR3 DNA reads TGTGCCAGCAGTGAATTTACAGGGGCGAACACTGAAGCTTTCTTT.

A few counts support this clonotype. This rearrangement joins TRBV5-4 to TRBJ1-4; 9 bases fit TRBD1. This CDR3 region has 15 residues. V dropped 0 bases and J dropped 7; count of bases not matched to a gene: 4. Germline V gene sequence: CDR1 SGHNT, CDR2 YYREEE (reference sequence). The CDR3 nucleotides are TGTGCCAGCAGCTTGGTCGGGACAGGGAGTGAAAAACTGTTTTTT. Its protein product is CASSLVGTGSEKLFF.

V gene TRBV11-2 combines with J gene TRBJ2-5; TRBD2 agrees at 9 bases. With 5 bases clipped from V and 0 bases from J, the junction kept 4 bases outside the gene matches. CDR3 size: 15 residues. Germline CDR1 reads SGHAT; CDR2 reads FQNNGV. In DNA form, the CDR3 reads TGTGCCAGCAGCCCTAGCGGGGTCAACCAAGAGACCCAGTACTTC. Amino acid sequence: CASSPSGVNQETQYF.

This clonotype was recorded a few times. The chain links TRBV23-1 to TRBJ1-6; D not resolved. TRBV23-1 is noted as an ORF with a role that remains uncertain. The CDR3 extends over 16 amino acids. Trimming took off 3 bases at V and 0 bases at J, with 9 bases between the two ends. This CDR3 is CASSQPTSSYNSPLHF. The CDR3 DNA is TGCGCCAGCAGTCAGCCGACGAGCTCCTATAATTCACCCCTCCACTTT.

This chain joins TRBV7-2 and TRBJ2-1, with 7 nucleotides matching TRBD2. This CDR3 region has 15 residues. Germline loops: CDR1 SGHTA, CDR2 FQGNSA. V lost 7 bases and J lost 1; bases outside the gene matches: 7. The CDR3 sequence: CASTRDYLSYNEQFF. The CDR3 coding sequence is TGTGCCAGCACCCGGGACTACCTATCCTACAATGAGCAGTTCTTC.

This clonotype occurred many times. CDR3 bases: TGTGCCAGCAGCAAAAGAGGGACAGGGGATGAAAAACTGTTTTTT. Translating gives CASSKRGTGDEKLFF. The chain has TRBV21-1 and TRBJ1-4; the DNA was not used to check the table's D call, TRBD1. TRBV21-1 is described as a pseudogene. This CDR3 is 15 amino acids long.

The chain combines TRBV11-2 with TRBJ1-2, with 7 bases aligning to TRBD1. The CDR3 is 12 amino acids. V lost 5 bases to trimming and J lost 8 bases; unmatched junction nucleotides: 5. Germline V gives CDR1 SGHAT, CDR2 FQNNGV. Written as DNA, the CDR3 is TGTGCCAGCAGCCCCGGACAGGAGGGCTACACCTTC. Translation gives CASSPGQEGYTF.

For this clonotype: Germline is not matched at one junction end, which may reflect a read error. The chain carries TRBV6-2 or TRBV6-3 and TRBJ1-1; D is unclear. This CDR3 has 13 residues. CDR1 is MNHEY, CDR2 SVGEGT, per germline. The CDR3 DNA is TGTGCCAGCAGTTATGGAGTCTACACTGAAGTTTTCTTT. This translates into CASSYGVYTEVFF.

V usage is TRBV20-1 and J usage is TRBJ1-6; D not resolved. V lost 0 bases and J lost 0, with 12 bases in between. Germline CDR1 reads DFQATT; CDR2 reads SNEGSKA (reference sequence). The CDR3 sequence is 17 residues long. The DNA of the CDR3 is TGCAGTGCTAGAGATCAGCGGGTCCGCTCCTATAATTCACCCCTCCACTTT. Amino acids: CSARDQRVRSYNSPLHF.